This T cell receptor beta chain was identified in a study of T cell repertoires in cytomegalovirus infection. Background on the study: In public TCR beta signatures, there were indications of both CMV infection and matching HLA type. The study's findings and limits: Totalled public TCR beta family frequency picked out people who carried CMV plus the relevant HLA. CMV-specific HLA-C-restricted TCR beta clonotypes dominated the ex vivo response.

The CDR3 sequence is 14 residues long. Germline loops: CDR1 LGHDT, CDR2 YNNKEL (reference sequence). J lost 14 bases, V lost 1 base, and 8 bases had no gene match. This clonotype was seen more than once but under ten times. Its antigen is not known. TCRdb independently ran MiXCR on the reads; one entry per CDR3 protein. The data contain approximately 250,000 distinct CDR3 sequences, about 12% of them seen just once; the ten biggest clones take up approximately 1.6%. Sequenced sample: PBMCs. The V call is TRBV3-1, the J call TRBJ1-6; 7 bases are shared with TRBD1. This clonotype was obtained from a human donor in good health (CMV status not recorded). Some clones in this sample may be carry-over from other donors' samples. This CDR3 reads CASSQVGTARALHF. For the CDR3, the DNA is TGTGCCAGCAGCCAAGTGGGGACAGCCAGGGCCCTCCACTTT.